These 28 T cell receptor beta chains originate from one sample sequenced in a study of cytomegalovirus exposure and HLA in healthy donors. It was with 60 Vbeta and 13 Jbeta primers that the PCR ran. Sequencing used immunoSEQ multiplex PCR; TCRdb keeps in-frame clones, though not all of them. The sample records 150,000 to 200,000 clones, roughly 80% being singletons. The sequenced material came from PBMCs. The receptors were sampled from a man aged 25 to 40 in good health and CMV-seropositive.

This chain links TRBV4-1 with TRBJ1-4; no reliable D call. Germline V gene sequence: CDR1 MGHRA, CDR2 YSYEKL. CDR3 length equals 16 residues. V lost 4 bases, J lost 3 bases, and 15 bases lay in between. CDR3 nucleotides: TGCGCCAGCAGCCTACTGACCCAGCGGGCTAATGAAAAACTGTTTTTT. It codes for CASSLLTQRANEKLFF.

The V and J genes are TRBV11-2 and TRBJ2-1; 10 nucleotides match TRBD2. CDR3 length: 16 residues. Germline CDR1 SGHAT, CDR2 FQNNGV. Unmatched junction bases numbered 4, after V lost 1 base and J lost 4 bases. CDR3 DNA sequence: TGTGCCAGCAGCTTAGGGCTAGCGGGAGCTTACAATGAGCAGTTCTTC. It translates to CASSLGLAGAYNEQFF.

This chain joins TRBV10-2 and TRBJ1-1; D possibly corresponds to TRBD1 (5 bases). Trimming left V 7 bases short and J 0 bases short, with 12 bases between. The germline V gene encodes CDR1 WSHSY and CDR2 SAAADI. This CDR3 contains 14 residues. The CDR3 DNA is TGCGCCAGCACGGGACTTCCCGTGAACACTGAAGCTTTCTTT. Encoded protein: CASTGLPVNTEAFF.

This clone has just one count. This chain links TRBV2 with TRBJ2-3, with D unclear. CDR3 length equals 12 residues. The V gene's germline CDR1 is SNHLY and CDR2 FYNNEI. The V end was cut by 5 bases, the J end by 0 bases, with 3 bases between. CDR3: CASSYSTDTQYF. The DNA of the CDR3 is TGTGCCAGCAGTTATAGCACAGATACGCAGTATTTT.

V is TRBV5-6 and J is TRBJ1-2; 7 nucleotides line up with TRBD1. Germline assignment: CDR1 SGHDT and CDR2 YYEEEE. V was pared by 2 bases and J by 8 bases, with 6 bases of the junction left unmatched. CDR3 length equals 13 residues. This chain's CDR3 is CASSFDRAAGYTF. CDR3 DNA sequence: TGTGCCAGCAGCTTCGACAGGGCCGCCGGCTACACCTTC. The variable domain in full, with the rest retrieved from reference TRBV5-6 and TRBJ1-2, is DAGVTQSPTHLIKTRGQQVTLRCSPKSGHDTVSWYQQALGQGPQFIFQYYEEEERQRGNFPDRFSGHQFPNYSSELNVNALLLGDSALYLCASSFDRAAGYTFGSGTRLTVV.

The chain has TRBV15 and TRBJ1-2; no reliable D call. CDR1 and CDR2 from the germline V gene are LNHNV and YYDKDF (reference sequence). The ends were cut back, 0 bases at V and 2 bases at J, with 7 bases in the middle. CDR3 size: 14 residues. Written as DNA, the CDR3 is TGTGCCACCAGCAGAGATCCGGGGAACTATGGCTACACCTTC. Its translation: CATSRDPGNYGYTF.

The V call is TRBV18, the J call TRBJ2-1, with D unclear. The CDR3 extends over 16 amino acids. CDR1 and CDR2 from the germline V gene are KGHSH and LQKENI. The V and J ends lost 0 bases and 0 bases respectively, with 9 bases between them. The CDR3 spells CASSPPIGTSYNEQFF. The CDR3, as DNA: TGTGCCAGCTCACCACCGATCGGTACCTCCTACAATGAGCAGTTCTTC.

This clone has more than one count but fewer than ten. The J gene is TRBJ2-6, the V gene TRBV4-3; D is possibly TRBD2 (5 bases). Between the trimmed V and J ends, which lost 1 base and 0 bases, there was a span of 10 bases. Germline CDR1 and CDR2: LGHNA and YSLEER. The CDR3 is made up of 17 amino acids. CDR3 region: CASSQAGVPSGANVLTF. CDR3 bases: TGCGCCAGCAGCCAAGCCGGGGTTCCCTCTGGGGCCAACGTCCTGACTTTC.

The chain has TRBV11-2 and TRBJ1-6; TRBD1 might be the D (6 bases). CDR3 length: 14 amino acids. V dropped 3 bases and J dropped 6 bases, with 9 bases sitting between them. CDR1 is SGHAT and CDR2 is FQNNGV in the germline V gene. For the CDR3, the DNA is TGTGCCAGCAGCTTCAGCAGGGGTAATTCACCCCTCCACTTT. Its protein product is CASSFSRGNSPLHF.

This chain joins TRBV7-9 and TRBJ2-5; unclear D gene. Trimming left V 1 base short and J 5 bases short, with 14 bases between. The length of the CDR3 is 15 residues. Per germline, CDR1 SEHNR and CDR2 FQNEAQ (reference sequence). This chain's CDR3 is CASSLGARQWETQYF. CDR3 nucleotide sequence: TGTGCCAGCAGCTTAGGGGCCCGCCAGTGGGAGACCCAGTACTTC.

About this clone itself: The germline gene is not matched at one end of the junction; a read error may be the cause. The chain couples TRBV15 to TRBJ2-7; 7 nucleotides line up with TRBD1. The CDR3 spans 15 residues. Germline CDR1 and CDR2: LNHNV and YYDKDF (reference sequence). This CDR3 reads CAASRDRTGGYEQYF. CDR3 sequence (DNA): TGTGCCGCCAGCAGAGATAGGACAGGCGGCTACGAGCAGTACTTC.

The rearrangement links TRBV7-9 to TRBJ1-5; the D gene is possibly TRBD1 (5 bases). The V and J ends lost 4 bases and 5 bases respectively, with 12 bases between them. The germline gives CDR1 SEHNR, CDR2 FQNEAQ (reference sequence). CDR3 length: 14 residues. The CDR3 loop reads CASSSGGLDQPQHF. CDR3 nucleotide sequence: TGTGCCAGCAGCTCGGGGGGACTGGATCAGCCCCAGCATTTT. The full variable domain, with the rest looked up from reference TRBV7-9 and TRBJ1-5, is DTGVSQNPRHKITKRGQNVTFRCDPISEHNRLYWYRQTLGQGPEFLTYFQNEAQLEKSRLLSDRFSAERPKGSFSTLEIQRTEQGDSAMYLCASSSGGLDQPQHFGDGTRLSIL.

This chain links TRBV27 with TRBJ1-4; TRBD1 might be the D (6 bases). In germline, CDR1 is MNHEY, CDR2 SMNVEV (reference sequence). Trimming cost V 9 bases and J 0 bases, with 8 bases left between them. This CDR3 has 13 amino acids. The CDR3 protein is CARDRPTNEKLFF. CDR3 DNA: TGTGCCAGAGACAGGCCAACTAATGAAAAACTGTTTTTT.

The V call is TRBV4-1, the J call TRBJ2-3; D is undetermined. The CDR3 length is 12 residues. Germline CDR1 and CDR2: MGHRA and YSYEKL. V was pared by 3 bases and J by 6 bases, with 7 bases between. The CDR3 loop is CASSQIRDTQYF. The CDR3 DNA reads TGCGCCAGCAGCCAGATCAGGGATACGCAGTATTTT.

The V and J genes are TRBV6-5 and TRBJ1-6; D possibly corresponds to TRBD1 (5 bases). Trimming pared 5 bases from V and 6 bases from J, leaving 14 bases between. Per the germline V gene, CDR1 is MNHEY and CDR2 is SVGAGI. The CDR3 has 15 amino acids. The CDR3 region is CASSNNRNSNSPLHF. Here the CDR3 DNA reads TGTGCCAGCAGTAACAACAGGAACTCTAATTCACCCCTCCACTTT.

The chain recombines TRBV9 with TRBJ1-1; D ambiguous. CDR1 SGDLS and CDR2 YYNGEE come from the germline V gene. The CDR3 covers 13 residues. Trimming left V 5 bases short and J 4 bases short, with 12 bases between. The CDR3 sequence: CASRALGSTEAFF. As DNA, the CDR3 is TGTGCCAGCAGGGCGCTTGGGAGCACTGAAGCTTTCTTT.

This clone is a singleton in its sample. V usage is TRBV5-4 and J usage is TRBJ2-5, with D perhaps matching TRBD1 (5 bases). Trimming removed 4 bases from V and 3 bases from J, with 10 bases in between. CDR1 and CDR2 from the germline V gene are SGHNT and YYREEE (reference sequence). The CDR3 is 13 residues long. CDR3 sequence (DNA): TGTGCCAGCAGCCCCCCGACAGAAGAGACCCAGTACTTC. It specifies CASSPPTEETQYF.

In regard to this clone: The sample has other DNA sequences that encode this CDR3 too. The chain employs TRBV6-5 and TRBJ2-5, with TRBD1 identical over 9 bases. Trimming at V came to 9 bases and at J to 7 bases, leaving 9 bases not matched to a gene. The CDR3 is 13 amino acids. Per germline, CDR1 MNHEY and CDR2 SVGAGI. The CDR3 loop reads CASGQGLEATQYF. CDR3 nucleotides: TGTGCCAGTGGACAGGGGCTGGAGGCGACCCAGTACTTC.

The J gene is TRBJ2-5, the V gene TRBV27; 14 nucleotides line up with TRBD2. Germline trimming cut 7 bases from V and 6 bases from J; bases unmatched to any gene: 13. The CDR3 contains 17 residues. CDR1 is MNHEY and CDR2 is SMNVEV in the germline V gene (reference sequence). The CDR3 spells CASTSPSRLAGGKTQYF. The CDR3 DNA is TGTGCCAGCACCTCACCCTCGAGACTAGCGGGGGGGAAGACCCAGTACTTC.

V usage is TRBV6-1 and J usage is TRBJ2-1, with a possible D match to TRBD2 (5 bases). The CDR3 covers 12 residues. Germline V gives CDR1 MNHNS, CDR2 SASEGT. Trimming pared 6 bases from V and 4 bases from J, leaving 7 bases between. CDR3 DNA: TGTGCCAGCAGCCCGGGATACAATGAGCAGTTCTTC. Translating gives CASSPGYNEQFF.

With respect to this clone: Other DNA sequences in this sample translate to the same CDR3. The genes are TRBV27 and TRBJ2-7; tentatively, D is TRBD2 (5 bases). The CDR3 is 13 residues long. Germline CDR1 MNHEY, CDR2 SMNVEV (reference sequence). With 2 bases removed from V and 0 bases from J, the gap between germline ends came to 5 bases. CDR3 DNA: TGTGCCAGCAGTTTACGGGGCTCCTACGAGCAGTACTTC. Translation gives CASSLRGSYEQYF.

The chain combines TRBV11-2 with TRBJ1-2; D not certain. Trimming cost V 1 base and J 6 bases, with 6 bases left between them. The CDR3 is 12 residues long. Germline assignment: CDR1 SGHAT and CDR2 FQNNGV. CDR3: CASSLGGDGYTF. CDR3 nucleotide sequence: TGTGCCAGCAGCTTAGGCGGAGATGGCTACACCTTC.

The V call is TRBV12-5, the J call TRBJ2-7; TRBD2 aligns across 11 bases. Germline CDR1 reads LGHNT; CDR2 reads FRNRAP. V dropped 3 bases and J dropped 3; count of bases not matched to a gene: 19. The CDR3 length is 20 residues. In DNA, the CDR3 is TGTGCTAGTGGTTTATGGATTAGCGGGGGGGCCCCCGCGCGAAACTACGAGCAGTACTTC. This gives the protein CASGLWISGGAPARNYEQYF.

The rearrangement joins TRBV9 to TRBJ1-3; D is ambiguous. Germline loops: CDR1 SGDLS, CDR2 YYNGEE. V was clipped by 0 bases and J by 0 bases, with 7 bases between them. The CDR3 sequence is 15 residues long. CDR3 nucleotide sequence: TGTGCCAGCAGCGTAGAAGGGAGCTCTGGAAACACCATATATTTT. Encoded protein: CASSVEGSSGNTIYF. Full variable domain (remainder filled in from reference TRBV9 and TRBJ1-3): DSGVTQTPKHLITATGQRVTLRCSPRSGDLSVYWYQQSLDQGLQFLIQYYNGEERAKGNILERFSAQQFPDLHSELNLSSLELGDSALYFCASSVEGSSGNTIYFGEGSWLTVV.

The J gene is TRBJ2-5, the V gene TRBV2; D possibly corresponds to TRBD1 (5 bases). Per germline, CDR1 SNHLY and CDR2 FYNNEI. The CDR3 consists of 14 residues. V shed 1 base and J shed 5 bases, with 11 bases lying between them. In DNA form, the CDR3 reads TGTGCCAGCAGTGAAGAGGGGATTGGGGAGACCCAGTACTTC. Protein: CASSEEGIGETQYF.

The chain employs TRBV7-6 and TRBJ2-3; 8 positions agree with TRBD2. This CDR3 is built from 15 residues. Trimming removed 2 bases from V and 4 bases from J; junction bases left unmatched: 5. Germline CDR1 and CDR2: SGHVS and FNYEAQ. In nucleotides, the CDR3 is TGTGCCAGCAGCTTAAGTACCGGGGGGGCAGATACGCAGTATTTT. Amino acids: CASSLSTGGADTQYF.

The chain is built from TRBV5-4 and TRBJ1-2; possibly TRBD1 for D (5 bases). There are 13 residues in the CDR3. Germline assignment: CDR1 SGHNT and CDR2 YYREEE (reference sequence). Trimming left V 3 bases short and J 5 bases short, with 11 bases between. CDR3 DNA: TGTGCCAGCAGCTCGGCGGGGGGTTATGGCTACACCTTC. Its translation: CASSSAGGYGYTF.

V and J are TRBV5-4 and TRBJ1-2; 8 nucleotides line up with TRBD1. The CDR3 has 14 residues. Germline-derived CDR1 and CDR2 are SGHNT and YYREEE (reference sequence). V gave up 3 bases and J gave up 2 bases; unmatched junction bases: 3. The chain's CDR3 is CASSYRTGNYGYTF. CDR3 nucleotide sequence: TGTGCCAGCAGCTACCGGACAGGGAACTATGGCTACACCTTC.